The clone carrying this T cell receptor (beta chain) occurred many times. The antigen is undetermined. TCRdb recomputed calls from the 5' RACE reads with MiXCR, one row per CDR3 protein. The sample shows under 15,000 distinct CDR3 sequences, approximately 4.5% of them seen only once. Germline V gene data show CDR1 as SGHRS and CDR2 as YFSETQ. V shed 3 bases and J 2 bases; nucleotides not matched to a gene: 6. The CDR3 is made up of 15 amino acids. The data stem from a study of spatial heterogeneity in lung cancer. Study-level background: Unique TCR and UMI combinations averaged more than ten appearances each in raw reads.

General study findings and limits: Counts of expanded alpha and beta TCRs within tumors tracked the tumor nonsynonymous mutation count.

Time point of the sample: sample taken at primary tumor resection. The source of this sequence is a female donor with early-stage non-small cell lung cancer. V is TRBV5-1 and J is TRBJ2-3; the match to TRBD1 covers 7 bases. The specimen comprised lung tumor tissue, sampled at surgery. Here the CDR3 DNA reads TGCGCCAGCAGCTCCTGGGACAGAGACACAGATACGCAGTATTTT. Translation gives CASSSWDRDTDTQYF.